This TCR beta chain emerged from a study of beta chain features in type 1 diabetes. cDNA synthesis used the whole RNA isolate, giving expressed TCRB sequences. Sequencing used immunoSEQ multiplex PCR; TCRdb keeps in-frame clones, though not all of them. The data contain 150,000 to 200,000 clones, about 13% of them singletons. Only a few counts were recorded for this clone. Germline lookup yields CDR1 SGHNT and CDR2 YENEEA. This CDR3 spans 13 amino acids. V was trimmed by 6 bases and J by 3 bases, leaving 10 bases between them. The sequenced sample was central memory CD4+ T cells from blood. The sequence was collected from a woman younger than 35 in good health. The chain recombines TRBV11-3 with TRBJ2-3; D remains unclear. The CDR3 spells CASSLRLTDTQYF. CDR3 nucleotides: TGTGCCAGCAGTCTGAGGCTGACAGATACGCAGTATTTT.